One sample yielded the 5 T cell receptor beta chains listed below, sequenced in a study of T cell responses to AZD1222 COVID-19 vaccine. This table comes from immunoSEQ multiplex PCR, and its TCRdb copy is limited to in-frame clones, with some not included. The table lists more than 85,000 clones, 80% to 95% of them singletons. Material: peripheral blood, obtained 28 days after the second AZD1222 dose. Source of these receptors: an adult who received the AZD1222 COVID-19 vaccine.

This rearrangement joins TRBV7-2 to TRBJ1-2; 9 bases agree with TRBD1. CDR1 and CDR2 from the germline V gene are SGHTA and FQGNSA. Trimming at V came to 5 bases and at J to 3 bases, leaving 7 bases not matched to a gene. This CDR3 contains 15 residues. CDR3 loop: CASSPGQGTDYGYTF. In DNA form, the CDR3 reads TGTGCCAGCAGCCCGGGACAGGGAACGGACTATGGCTACACCTTC.

The CDR3 loop reads CASSPLPQAQETQYF. The CDR3 coding sequence is TGTGCCAGCTCACCACTTCCACAGGCCCAAGAGACCCAGTACTTC. This chain uses TRBV18 with TRBJ2-5, with D possibly matching TRBD1 (5 bases). From germline, CDR1 is KGHSH and CDR2 LQKENI. The V end lost 1 base, the J end lost 1 base, and 10 bases lay between the germline ends. The CDR3 extends over 15 amino acids.

The genes are TRBV6-5 and TRBJ2-1; the D gene is possibly TRBD1 (6 bases). The germline V gene has CDR1 MNHEY and CDR2 SVGAGI. The CDR3 is 13 residues long. V was clipped by 2 bases and J by 5 bases, with 7 bases between them. The DNA for the CDR3 is TGTGCCAGCAGTTACGGACAGCACAATGAGCAGTTCTTC. Translation gives CASSYGQHNEQFF.

The chain combines TRBV7-2 with TRBJ2-5; D is ambiguous. V lost 5 bases, J lost 4 bases, and 11 bases lay in between. The germline V gene encodes CDR1 SGHTA and CDR2 FQGNSA. The CDR3 is 13 residues long. The CDR3 is CASSPEWGETQYF. The CDR3 coding sequence is TGTGCCAGCAGCCCCGAGTGGGGAGAGACCCAGTACTTC.

DNA of the CDR3: TGTGCCAGCAGCCCTGGGGAGGGGGGGCACGAGACCCAGTACTTC. Its protein product is CASSPGEGGHETQYF. V gene TRBV11-3 combines with J gene TRBJ2-5; a possible D gene is TRBD2 (7 bases). Germline V CDR1 and CDR2: SGHNT, YENEEA. V was trimmed by 5 bases and J by 5 bases, leaving 18 bases between them. CDR3 length equals 15 residues.